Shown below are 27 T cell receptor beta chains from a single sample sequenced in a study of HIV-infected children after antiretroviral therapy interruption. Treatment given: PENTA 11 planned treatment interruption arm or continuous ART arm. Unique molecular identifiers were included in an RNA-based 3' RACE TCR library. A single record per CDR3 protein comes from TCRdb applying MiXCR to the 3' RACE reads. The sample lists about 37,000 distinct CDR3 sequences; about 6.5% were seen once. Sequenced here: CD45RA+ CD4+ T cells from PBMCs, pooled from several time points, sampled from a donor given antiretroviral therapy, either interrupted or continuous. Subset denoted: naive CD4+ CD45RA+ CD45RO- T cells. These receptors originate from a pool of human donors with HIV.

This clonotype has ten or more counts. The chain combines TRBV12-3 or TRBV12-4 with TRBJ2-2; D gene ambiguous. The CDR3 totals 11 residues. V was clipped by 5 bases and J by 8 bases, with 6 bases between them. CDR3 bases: TGTGCCAGCAGTGATCCGGGGGAGCTGTTTTTT. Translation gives CASSDPGELFF.

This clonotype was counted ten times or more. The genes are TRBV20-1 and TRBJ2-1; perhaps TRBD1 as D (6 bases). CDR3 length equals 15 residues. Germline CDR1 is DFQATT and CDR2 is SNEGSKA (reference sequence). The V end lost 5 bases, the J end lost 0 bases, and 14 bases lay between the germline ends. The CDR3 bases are TGCAGTGCTGGGGGCAAGCAGCACTCCTACAATGAGCAGTTCTTC. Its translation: CSAGGKQHSYNEQFF.

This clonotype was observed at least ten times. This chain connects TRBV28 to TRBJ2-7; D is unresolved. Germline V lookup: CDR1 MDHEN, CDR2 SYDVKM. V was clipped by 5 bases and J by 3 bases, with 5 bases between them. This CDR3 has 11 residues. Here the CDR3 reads CASSPHYEQYF. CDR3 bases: TGTGCCAGCAGTCCTCACTACGAGCAGTACTTC.

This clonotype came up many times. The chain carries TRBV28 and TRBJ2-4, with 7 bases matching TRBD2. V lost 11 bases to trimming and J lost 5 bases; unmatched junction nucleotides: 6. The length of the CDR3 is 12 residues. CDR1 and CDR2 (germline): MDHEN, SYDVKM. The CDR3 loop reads CAAGLSQNIQYF. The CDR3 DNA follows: TGTGCCGCGGGACTATCCCAAAACATTCAGTACTTC.

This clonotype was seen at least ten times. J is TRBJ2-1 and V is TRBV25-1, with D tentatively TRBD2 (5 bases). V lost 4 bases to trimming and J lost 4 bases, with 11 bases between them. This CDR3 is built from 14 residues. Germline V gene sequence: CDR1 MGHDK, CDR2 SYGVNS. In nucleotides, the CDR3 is TGTGCCAGCAGTGTCGAGGGCAGATACAATGAGCAGTTCTTC. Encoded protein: CASSVEGRYNEQFF.

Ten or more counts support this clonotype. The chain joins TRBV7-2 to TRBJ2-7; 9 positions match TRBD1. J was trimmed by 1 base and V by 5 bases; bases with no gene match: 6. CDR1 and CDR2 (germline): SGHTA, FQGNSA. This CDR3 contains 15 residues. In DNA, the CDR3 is TGTGCCAGCAGCCTCCGACAGGGGGAATCCTACGAGCAGTACTTC. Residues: CASSLRQGESYEQYF.

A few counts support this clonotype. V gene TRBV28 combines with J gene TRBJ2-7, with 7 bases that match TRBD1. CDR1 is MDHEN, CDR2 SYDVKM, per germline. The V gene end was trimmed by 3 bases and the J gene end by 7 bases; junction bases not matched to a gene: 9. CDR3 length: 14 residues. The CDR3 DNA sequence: TGTGCCAGCAGTTTCCGGGACAGCGTTATAGAGCAGTACTTC. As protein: CASSFRDSVIEQYF.

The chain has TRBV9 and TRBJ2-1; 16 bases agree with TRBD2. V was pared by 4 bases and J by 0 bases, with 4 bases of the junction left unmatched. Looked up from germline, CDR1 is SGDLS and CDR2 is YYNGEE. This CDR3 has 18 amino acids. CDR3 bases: TGTGCCAGCAGCATGGGACTAGCGGGGGGGAGCTCCTACAATGAGCAGTTCTTC. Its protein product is CASSMGLAGGSSYNEQFF.

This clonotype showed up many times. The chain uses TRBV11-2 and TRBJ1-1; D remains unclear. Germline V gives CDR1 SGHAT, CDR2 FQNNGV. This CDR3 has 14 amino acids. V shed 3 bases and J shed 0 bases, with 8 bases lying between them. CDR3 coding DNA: TGTGCCAGCAGCTTGGGCGGGGTGAACACTGAAGCTTTCTTT. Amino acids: CASSLGGVNTEAFF.

The CDR3 bases are TGCAGTGCTCCACTATCTGGAAACACCATATATTTT. This translates into CSAPLSGNTIYF. The chain joins TRBV20-1 to TRBJ1-3; D remains unclear. There are 12 residues in the CDR3. Between the trimmed V and J ends, which lost 5 bases and 1 base, there was a span of 6 bases. In germline, CDR1 is DFQATT, CDR2 SNEGSKA (reference sequence).

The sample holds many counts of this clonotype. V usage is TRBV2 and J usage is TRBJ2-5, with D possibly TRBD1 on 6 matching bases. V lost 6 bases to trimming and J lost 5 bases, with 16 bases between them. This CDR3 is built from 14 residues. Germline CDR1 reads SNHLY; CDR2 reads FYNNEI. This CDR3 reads CASRNRVRGETQYF. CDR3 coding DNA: TGTGCCAGCAGAAACAGGGTCCGCGGGGAGACCCAGTACTTC.

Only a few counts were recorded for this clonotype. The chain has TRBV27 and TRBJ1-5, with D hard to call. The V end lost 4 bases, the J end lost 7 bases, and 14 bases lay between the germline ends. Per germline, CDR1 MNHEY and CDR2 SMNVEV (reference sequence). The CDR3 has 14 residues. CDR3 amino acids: CASSSPSRNQPQHF. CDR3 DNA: TGTGCCAGCAGTTCCCCCTCTAGGAACCAGCCCCAGCATTTT.

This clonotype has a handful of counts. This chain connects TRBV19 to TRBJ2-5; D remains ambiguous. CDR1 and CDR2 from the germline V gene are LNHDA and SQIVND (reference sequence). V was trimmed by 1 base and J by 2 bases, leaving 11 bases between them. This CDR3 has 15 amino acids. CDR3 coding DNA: TGTGCCAGTAGTATAGGTGGGAACCTACAAGAGACCCAGTACTTC. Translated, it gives CASSIGGNLQETQYF.

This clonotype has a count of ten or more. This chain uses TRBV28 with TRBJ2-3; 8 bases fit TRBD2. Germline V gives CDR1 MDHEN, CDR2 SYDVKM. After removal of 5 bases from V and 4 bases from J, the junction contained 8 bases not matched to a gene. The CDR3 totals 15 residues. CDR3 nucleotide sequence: TGTGCCAGCAGTCGGGGGGGCTCATTCCCAGATACGCAGTATTTT. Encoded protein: CASSRGGSFPDTQYF.

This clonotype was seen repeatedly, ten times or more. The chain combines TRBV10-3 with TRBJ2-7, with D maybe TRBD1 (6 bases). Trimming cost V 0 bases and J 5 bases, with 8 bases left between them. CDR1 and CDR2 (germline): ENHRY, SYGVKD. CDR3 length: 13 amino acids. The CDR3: CAISESQGNEQYF. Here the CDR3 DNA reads TGTGCCATCAGTGAGTCCCAGGGGAACGAGCAGTACTTC.

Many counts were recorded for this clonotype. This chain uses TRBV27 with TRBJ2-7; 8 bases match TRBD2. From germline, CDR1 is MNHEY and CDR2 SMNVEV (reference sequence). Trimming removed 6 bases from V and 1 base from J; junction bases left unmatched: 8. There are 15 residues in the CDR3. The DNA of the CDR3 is TGTGCCAGCAGACGAAAGCGGGAGTCGTCCTACGAGCAGTACTTC. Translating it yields CASRRKRESSYEQYF.

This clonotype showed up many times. CDR3 sequence reads: CSAQGGRGYEQYF. CDR3 nucleotide sequence: TGCAGTGCCCAGGGGGGTCGGGGCTACGAGCAGTACTTC. The chain carries TRBV20-1 and TRBJ2-7; a weak D match, TRBD1 (7 bases). V was clipped by 6 bases and J by 3 bases, with 15 bases between them. Germline V CDR1 and CDR2: DFQATT, SNEGSKA (reference sequence). The CDR3 is 13 amino acids.

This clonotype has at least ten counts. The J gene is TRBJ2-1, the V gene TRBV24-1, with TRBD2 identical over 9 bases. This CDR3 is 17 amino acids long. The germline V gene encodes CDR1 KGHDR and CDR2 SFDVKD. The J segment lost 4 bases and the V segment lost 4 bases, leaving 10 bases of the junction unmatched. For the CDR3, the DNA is TGTGCCACCAGTGACCTGGCCGGGACTAGCAGATACAATGAGCAGTTCTTC. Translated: CATSDLAGTSRYNEQFF.

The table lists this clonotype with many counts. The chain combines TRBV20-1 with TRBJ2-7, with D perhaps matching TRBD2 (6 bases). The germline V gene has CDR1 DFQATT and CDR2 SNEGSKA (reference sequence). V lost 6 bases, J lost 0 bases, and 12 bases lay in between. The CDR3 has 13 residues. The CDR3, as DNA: TGCAGTGCAACCCGGGGGAGCTCCTACGAGCAGTACTTC. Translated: CSATRGSSYEQYF.

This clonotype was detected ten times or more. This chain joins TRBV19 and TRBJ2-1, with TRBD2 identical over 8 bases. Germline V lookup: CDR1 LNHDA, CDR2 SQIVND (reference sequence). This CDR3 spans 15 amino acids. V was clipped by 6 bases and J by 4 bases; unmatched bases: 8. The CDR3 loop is CASRGIGGVYNEQFF. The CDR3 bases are TGTGCCAGTAGAGGGATCGGGGGGGTTTACAATGAGCAGTTCTTC.

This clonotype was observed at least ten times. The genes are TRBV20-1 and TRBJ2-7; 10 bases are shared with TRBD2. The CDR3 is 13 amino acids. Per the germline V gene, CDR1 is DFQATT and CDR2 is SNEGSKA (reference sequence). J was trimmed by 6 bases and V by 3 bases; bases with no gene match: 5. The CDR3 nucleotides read TGCAGTGCTAGGGTAGCGGGAGGCTCCGAGCAGTACTTC. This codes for CSARVAGGSEQYF.

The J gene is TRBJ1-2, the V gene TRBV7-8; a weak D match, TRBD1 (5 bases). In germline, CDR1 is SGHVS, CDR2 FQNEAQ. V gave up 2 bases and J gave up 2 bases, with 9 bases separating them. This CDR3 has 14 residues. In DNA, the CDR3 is TGTGCCAGCAGCTTAATCGACAGAAACTATGGCTACACCTTC. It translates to CASSLIDRNYGYTF.

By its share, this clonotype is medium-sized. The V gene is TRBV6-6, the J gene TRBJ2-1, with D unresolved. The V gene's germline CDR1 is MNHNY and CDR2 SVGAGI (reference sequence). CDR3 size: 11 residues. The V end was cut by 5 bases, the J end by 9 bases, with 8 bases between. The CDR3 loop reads CASSEYAEQFF. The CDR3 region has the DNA TGTGCCAGCAGTGAATATGCTGAGCAGTTCTTC.

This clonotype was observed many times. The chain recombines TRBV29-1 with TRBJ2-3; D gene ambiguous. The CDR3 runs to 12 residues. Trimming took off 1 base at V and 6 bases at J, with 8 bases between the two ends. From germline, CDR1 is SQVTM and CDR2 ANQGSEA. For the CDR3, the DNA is TGCAGCGTTGAAGTCCCCGGGGATACGCAGTATTTT. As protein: CSVEVPGDTQYF.

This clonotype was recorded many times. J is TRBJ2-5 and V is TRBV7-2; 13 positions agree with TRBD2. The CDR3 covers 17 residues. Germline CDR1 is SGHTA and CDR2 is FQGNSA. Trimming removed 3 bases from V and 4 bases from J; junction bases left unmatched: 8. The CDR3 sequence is CASSLTSGGPVGETQYF. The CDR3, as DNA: TGTGCCAGCAGCTTGACTAGCGGGGGGCCCGTAGGAGAGACCCAGTACTTC.

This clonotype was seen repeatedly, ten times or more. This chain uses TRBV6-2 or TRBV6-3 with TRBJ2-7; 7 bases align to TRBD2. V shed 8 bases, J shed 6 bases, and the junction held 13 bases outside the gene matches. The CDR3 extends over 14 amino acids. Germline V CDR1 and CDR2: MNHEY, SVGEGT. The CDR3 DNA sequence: TGTGCCAGCGCGTACCGGAGGGAGCGGGGCGAGCAGTACTTC. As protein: CASAYRRERGEQYF.

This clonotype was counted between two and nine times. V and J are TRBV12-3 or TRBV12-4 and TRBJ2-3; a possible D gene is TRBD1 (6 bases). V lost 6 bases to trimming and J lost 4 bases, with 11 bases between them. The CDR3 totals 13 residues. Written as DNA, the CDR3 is TGTGCCAGCAGGAAAACAGGGTCAGATACGCAGTATTTT. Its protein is CASRKTGSDTQYF.